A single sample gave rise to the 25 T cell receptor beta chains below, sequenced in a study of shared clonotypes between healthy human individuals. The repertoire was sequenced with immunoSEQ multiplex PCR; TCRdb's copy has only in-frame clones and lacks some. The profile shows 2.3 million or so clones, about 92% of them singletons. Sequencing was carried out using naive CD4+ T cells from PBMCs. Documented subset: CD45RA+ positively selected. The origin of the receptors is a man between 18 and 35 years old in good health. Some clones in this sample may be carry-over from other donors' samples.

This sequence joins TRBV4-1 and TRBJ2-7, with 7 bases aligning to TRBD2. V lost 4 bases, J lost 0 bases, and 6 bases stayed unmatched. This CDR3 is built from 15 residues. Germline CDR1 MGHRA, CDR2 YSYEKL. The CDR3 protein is CASSLRAGVSYEQYF. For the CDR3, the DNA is TGCGCCAGCAGCCTTAGGGCGGGAGTCTCCTACGAGCAGTACTTC.

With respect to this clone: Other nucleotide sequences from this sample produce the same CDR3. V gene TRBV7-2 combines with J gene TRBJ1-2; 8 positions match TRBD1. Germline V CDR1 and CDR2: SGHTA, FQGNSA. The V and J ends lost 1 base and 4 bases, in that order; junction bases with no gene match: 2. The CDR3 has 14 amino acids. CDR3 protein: CASSLGTGLYGYTF. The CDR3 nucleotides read TGTGCCAGCAGCTTAGGGACAGGGCTCTATGGCTACACCTTC.

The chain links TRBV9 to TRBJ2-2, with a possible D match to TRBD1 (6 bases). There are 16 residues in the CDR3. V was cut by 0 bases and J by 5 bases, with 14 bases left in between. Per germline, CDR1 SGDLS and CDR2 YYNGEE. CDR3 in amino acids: CASSVEGRGGTGELFF. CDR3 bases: TGTGCCAGCAGCGTAGAAGGTAGAGGGGGAACCGGGGAGCTGTTTTTT.

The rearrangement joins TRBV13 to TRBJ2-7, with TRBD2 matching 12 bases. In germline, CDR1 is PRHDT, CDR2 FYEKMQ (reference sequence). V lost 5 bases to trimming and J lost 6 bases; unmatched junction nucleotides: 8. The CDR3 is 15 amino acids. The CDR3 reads CASSTSTSGSGEQYF. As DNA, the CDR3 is TGTGCCAGCAGCACCTCGACTAGCGGGAGTGGCGAGCAGTACTTC. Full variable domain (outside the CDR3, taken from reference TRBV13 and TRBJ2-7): AAGVIQSPRHLIKEKRETATLKCYPIPRHDTVYWYQQGPGQDPQFLISFYEKMQSDKGSIPDRFSAQQFSDYHSELNMSSLELGDSALYFCASSTSTSGSGEQYFGPGTRLTVT.

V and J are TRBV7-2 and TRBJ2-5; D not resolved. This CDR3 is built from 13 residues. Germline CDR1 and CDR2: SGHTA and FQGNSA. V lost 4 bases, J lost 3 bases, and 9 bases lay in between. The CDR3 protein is CASSSSNKETQYF. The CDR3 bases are TGTGCCAGCAGCTCGTCCAATAAAGAGACCCAGTACTTC.

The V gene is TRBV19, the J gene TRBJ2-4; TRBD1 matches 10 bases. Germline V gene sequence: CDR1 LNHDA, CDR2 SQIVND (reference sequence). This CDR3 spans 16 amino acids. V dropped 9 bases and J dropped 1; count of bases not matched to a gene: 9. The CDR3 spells CASKTRDRGAKNIQYF. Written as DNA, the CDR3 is TGTGCCAGCAAAACCCGGGACAGGGGTGCCAAAAACATTCAGTACTTC. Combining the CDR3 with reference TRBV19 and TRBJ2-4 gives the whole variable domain DGGITQSPKYLFRKEGQNVTLSCEQNLNHDAMYWYRQDPGQGLRLIYYSQIVNDFQKGDIAEGYSVSREKKESFPLTVTSAQKNPTAFYLCASKTRDRGAKNIQYFGAGTRLSVL.

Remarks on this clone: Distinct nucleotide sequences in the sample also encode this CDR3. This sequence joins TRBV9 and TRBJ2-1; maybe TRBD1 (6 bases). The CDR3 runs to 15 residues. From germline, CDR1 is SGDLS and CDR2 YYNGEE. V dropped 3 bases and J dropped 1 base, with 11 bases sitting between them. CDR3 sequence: CASSAPRGSYNEQFF. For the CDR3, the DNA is TGTGCCAGCAGCGCCCCCAGGGGATCCTACAATGAGCAGTTCTTC.

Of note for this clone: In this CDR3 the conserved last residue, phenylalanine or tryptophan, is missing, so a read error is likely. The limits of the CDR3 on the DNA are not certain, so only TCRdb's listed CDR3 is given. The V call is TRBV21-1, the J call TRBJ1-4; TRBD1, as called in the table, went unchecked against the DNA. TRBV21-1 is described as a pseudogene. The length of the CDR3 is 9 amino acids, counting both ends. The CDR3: CASSKAQEV.

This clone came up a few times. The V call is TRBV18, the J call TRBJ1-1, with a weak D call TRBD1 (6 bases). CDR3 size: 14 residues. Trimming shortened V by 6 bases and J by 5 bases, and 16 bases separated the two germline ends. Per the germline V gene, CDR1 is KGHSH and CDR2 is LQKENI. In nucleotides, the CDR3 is TGTGCCAGCTCCAACGGCGCAGGGGAGACTGAAGCTTTCTTT. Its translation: CASSNGAGETEAFF.

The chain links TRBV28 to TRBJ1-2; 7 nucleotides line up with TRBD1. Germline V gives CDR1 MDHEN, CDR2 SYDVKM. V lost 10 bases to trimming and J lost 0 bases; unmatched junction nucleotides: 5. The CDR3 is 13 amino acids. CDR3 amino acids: CATLDRANYGYTF. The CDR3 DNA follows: TGTGCCACTTTAGACAGGGCTAACTATGGCTACACCTTC.

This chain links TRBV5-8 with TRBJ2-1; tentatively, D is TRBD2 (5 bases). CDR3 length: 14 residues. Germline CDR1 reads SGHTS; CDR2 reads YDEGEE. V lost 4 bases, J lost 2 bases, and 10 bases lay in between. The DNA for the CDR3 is TGTGCCAGCAGCCCCGGGATCCCCTACAATGAGCAGTTCTTC. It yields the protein CASSPGIPYNEQFF.

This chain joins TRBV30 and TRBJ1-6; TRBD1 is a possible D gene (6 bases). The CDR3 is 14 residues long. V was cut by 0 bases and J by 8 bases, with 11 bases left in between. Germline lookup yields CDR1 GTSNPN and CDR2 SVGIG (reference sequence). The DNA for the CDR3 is TGTGCCTGGAGTGTATGGGGGCTCGATTCACCCCTCCACTTT. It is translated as CAWSVWGLDSPLHF.

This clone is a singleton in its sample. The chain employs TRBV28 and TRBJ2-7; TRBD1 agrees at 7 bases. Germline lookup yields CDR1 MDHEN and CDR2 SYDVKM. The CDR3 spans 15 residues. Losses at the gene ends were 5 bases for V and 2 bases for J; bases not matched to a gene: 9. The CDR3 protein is CASSPPGGQPYEQYF. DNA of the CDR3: TGTGCCAGCAGTCCGCCAGGGGGACAGCCCTACGAGCAGTACTTC.

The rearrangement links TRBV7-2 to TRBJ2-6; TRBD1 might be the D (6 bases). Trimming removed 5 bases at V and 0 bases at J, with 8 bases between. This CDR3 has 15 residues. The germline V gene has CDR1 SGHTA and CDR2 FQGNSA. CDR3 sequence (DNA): TGTGCCAGCAGCCGACAGGCCTCTGGGGCCAACGTCCTGACTTTC. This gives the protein CASSRQASGANVLTF.

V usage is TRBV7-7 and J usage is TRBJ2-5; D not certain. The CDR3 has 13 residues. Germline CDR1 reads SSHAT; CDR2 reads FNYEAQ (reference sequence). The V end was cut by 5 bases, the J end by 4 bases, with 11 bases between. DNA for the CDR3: TGTGCCAGCAGCCGAACAACCCCAGAGACCCAGTACTTC. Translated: CASSRTTPETQYF.

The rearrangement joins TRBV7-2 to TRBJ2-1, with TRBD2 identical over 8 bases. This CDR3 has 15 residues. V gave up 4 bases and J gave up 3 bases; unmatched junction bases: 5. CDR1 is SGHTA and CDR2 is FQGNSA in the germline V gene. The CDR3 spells CASSSSSGFYNEQFF. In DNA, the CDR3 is TGTGCCAGCAGCTCCTCTAGCGGGTTCTACAATGAGCAGTTCTTC.

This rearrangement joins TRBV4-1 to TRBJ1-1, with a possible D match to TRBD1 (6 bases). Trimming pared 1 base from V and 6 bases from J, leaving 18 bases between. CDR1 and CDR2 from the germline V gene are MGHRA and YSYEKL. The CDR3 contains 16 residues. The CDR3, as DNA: TGCGCCAGCAGCCAAGCATTTCTCCGGGACATGCCTGAAGCTTTCTTT. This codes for CASSQAFLRDMPEAFF.

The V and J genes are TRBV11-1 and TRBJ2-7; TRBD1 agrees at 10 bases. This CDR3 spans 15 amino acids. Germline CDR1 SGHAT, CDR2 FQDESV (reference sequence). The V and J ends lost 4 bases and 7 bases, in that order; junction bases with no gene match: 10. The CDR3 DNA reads TGTGCCAGCAGCTCCCGGGACAGGGGACCGTCTGAGCAGTACTTC. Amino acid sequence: CASSSRDRGPSEQYF.

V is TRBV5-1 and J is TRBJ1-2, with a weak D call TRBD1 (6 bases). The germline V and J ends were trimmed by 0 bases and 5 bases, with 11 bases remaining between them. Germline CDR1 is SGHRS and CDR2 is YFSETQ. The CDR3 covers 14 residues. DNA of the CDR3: TGCGCCAGCAGCTTGGGCGACAGGAAGTATGGCTACACCTTC. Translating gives CASSLGDRKYGYTF.

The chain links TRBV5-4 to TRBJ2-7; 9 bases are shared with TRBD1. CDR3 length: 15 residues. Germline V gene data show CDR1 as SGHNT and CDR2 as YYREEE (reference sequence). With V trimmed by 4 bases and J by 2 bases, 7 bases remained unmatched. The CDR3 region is CASSAGQGPPYEQYF. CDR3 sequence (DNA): TGTGCCAGCAGCGCGGGACAGGGACCCCCCTACGAGCAGTACTTC.

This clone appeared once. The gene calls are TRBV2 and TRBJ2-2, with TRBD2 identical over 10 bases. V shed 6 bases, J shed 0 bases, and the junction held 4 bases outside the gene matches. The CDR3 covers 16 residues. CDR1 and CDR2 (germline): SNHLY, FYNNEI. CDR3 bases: TGTGCCAGCAGGAGGGGGACTAGCGCGAACACCGGGGAGCTGTTTTTT. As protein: CASRRGTSANTGELFF.

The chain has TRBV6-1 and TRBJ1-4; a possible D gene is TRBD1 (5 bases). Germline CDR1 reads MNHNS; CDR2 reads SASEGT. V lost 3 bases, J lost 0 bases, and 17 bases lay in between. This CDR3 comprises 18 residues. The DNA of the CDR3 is TGTGCCAGCAGTGACCTCCGGGACCGAAGAACAACTAATGAAAAACTGTTTTTT. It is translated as CASSDLRDRRTTNEKLFF.

In DNA form, the CDR3 reads TGTGCCAGCAGCAAAGTCGGCGTCCCCCCCTATGGCTACACCTTC. Translated, it gives CASSKVGVPPYGYTF. The rearrangement links TRBV21-1 to TRBJ1-2. TRBV21-1 is listed as a pseudogene. CDR3 size: 15 residues.

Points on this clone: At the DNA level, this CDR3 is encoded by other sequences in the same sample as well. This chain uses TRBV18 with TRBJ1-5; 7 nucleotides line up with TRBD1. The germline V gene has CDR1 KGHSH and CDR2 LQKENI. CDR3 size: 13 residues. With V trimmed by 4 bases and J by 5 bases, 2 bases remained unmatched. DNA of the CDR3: TGTGCCAGCTCACAAGGGGGCGATCAGCCCCAGCATTTT. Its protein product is CASSQGGDQPQHF.

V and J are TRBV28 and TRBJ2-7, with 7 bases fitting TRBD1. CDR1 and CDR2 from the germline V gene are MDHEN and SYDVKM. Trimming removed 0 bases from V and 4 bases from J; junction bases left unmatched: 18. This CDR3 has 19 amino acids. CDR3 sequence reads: CASSLWQGEGGADEYEQYF. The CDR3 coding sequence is TGTGCCAGCAGTTTATGGCAAGGGGAAGGGGGCGCGGATGAGTACGAGCAGTACTTC.